This entry concerns a single T cell receptor beta chain. No cognate antigen has been identified for it. Base qualities are not provided; no much larger clone lies one nucleotide away. This specimen comes from a study of cytomegalovirus exposure and HLA in healthy donors (dated by TCRdb to about 2017). Turning to the overall study: The 500 to 800 repertoires of the first cohort and the roughly 110 validation repertoires were produced on the same platform, according to a later analysis. To predict cytomegalovirus infection status, the study brought together high-throughput TCR immunosequencing, statistical association of individual TCRs with disease status, and machine learning. Besides the first cohort of around 700 subjects, a separate validation cohort made up of 120 different subjects was used. The aim of the study was to test whether cataloging public T cell receptors could identify signatures of past pathogen exposure.

Results the study describes overall, beyond this receptor: In both the original and validation cohorts, the classifier was reported to diagnose cytomegalovirus status with high specificity and sensitivity. The study gave a list of about 170 TCR beta chains associated with cytomegalovirus. Most TCR sequences were seen in very few donors, while some public TCRs were found in many individuals. The authors suggested that the approach could potentially be extended to other disease states and immunological phenotypes. A few of the identified cytomegalovirus-associated TCR beta chains were confirmed in vitro to be specific for cytomegalovirus antigens. A later analysis found that TCRs clustered in the first cohort also tended to co-occur in the 120 validation repertoires, with 94% of cluster scores above 0. A later analysis lacked HLA typing for the validation cohort, so it scored co-occurrence in that cohort across all 120 or so repertoires.

Library generation was performed with the immunoSEQ multiplex PCR assay. The study's own analysis went as follows. A statistical classification framework was developed to diagnose cytomegalovirus status using the catalog of TCR beta chain sequences. TCRdb retrieved this table from immuneACCESS and kept in-frame rearrangements only. Not all clones are present; in checked studies, unresolved V genes account for under half, and no reason is known for the remainder. For V, J and clone size, that table is used; D and trimming come from the DNA. Within this sample are tens of thousands of clones, with 90% to 95% of them counted one time only. The ten top clones hold around 0.69% of the sample. Donors formed part of the validation cohort, which comprised approximately 130 subjects and was distinct from the first cohort of under 850 subjects. Trimming leaves V shorter by 3 bases and J shorter by 6 bases, with the junction holding 8 bases beyond the gene matches. CDR1 and CDR2 are drawn from the germline V gene: KGHSH, LQKENI. Reading from cysteine to phenylalanine, the CDR3 counts 14 amino acids. CDR3 DNA only is kept here, 42 bases in frame from base 1.

This TCR was sampled from a woman between 18 and 30 years old in good health and CMV-seronegative. The sequenced sample was PBMCs. The chain was built from TRBV18 and TRBJ2-7, and TRBD1 aligns with 7 junction nucleotides. The nucleotides are TGTGCCAGCTCACCGGACAGGTCTCCCGCCGAGCAGTACTTC. The resulting protein is CASSPDRSPAEQYF.